This section outlines one T cell receptor beta chain sequence together with its context. This clone's antigen is unknown. Base qualities are not provided; no much larger clone lies one nucleotide away. These data belong to a study of T cell clonotyping in hematopoietic cell transplantation (dated by TCRdb to about 2021). With respect to the entire study: A total of 110 to 150 blood samples were collected in the study from roughly 33 consecutive transplant recipients and their related donors. Patient recruitment ran from late 2015 to January 2017, and follow-up continued until September 2020 or death. Broad study findings and their caveats: The sample size was limited and the cells went unsorted, which meant the CD4 and CD8 repertoire contributions could not be told apart. Just a small fraction of recipient repertoires overlapped with donor repertoires, and more than 95% appeared de novo at the given depth. Broader posttransplant TCR repertoire diversity was predicted by donor and pretransplant recipient Inverse Simpson Index values. Recipient TCR diversity fell after transplant, with pathologically expanded clonotypes rising progressively from day 30 to day 180.

The CDR3 starts with the cysteine, ends with the phenylalanine, and has 11 residues. CDR3 DNA is the only sequence kept; it has 33 bases, read in frame from the first base. V drops 7 bases and J drops 4 bases, leaving 8 bases in between. Based on the germline V gene, the CDR1 and CDR2 sequences are MNHEY and SVGAGI. The immunoSEQ assay, a bias-controlled multiplex PCR using V- and J-specific primers, was used to amplify TCR beta CDR3 regions from genomic DNA. In a second PCR step, a proprietary barcode and Illumina adapter sequences were attached to the CDR3 amplicons. An Illumina MiSeq instrument was used to sequence the CDR3 libraries. Per the source publication's procedure: immunoSEQ Analyzer 3.0 was used for export and quality control, with R Bioconductor and Immunarch used for downstream analyses. Only productive rearrangements within the normalized downsampled data set were used in the calculation of repertoire metrics. In the normalized cohort, a clonotype counted as pathologically expanded if the clonotype was larger than 5 templates. The Inverse Simpson Index was used to measure repertoire diversity. To capture all clonotypes, the CMV-specificity analyses were run on the non-normalized data set. Here the immuneACCESS table is served through TCRdb, limited to in-frame sequences with V and J called. Missing clones are a known gap in these copies; in checked studies unresolved V genes cover under half, and the rest lacks a known reason. That table furnishes V, J and clone size, whereas the DNA furnished D and trimming. The sample table holds roughly 11,000 clones, of which about 88% were seen once. The ten biggest clones cover roughly 3.9% of the sample.

Related transplant donors provided blood samples for TCR beta sequencing. Nuclei Lysis Solution was used to extract genomic DNA from fresh or cryopreserved unfractionated peripheral blood mononuclear cells. Sequences were obtained from peripheral blood mononuclear cells. This chain is built from TRBV6-5 and TRBJ2-7, with the D gene not clear enough to name. The sequence came from a human donor who either received an allogeneic hematopoietic cell transplant for a myeloid malignancy or was a related donor (not recorded which). Some clones in this sample may be carry-over from other donors' samples. The CDR3 sequence is CASTDGYEQYF. The DNA is as follows: TGTGCCAGCACGGACGGATACGAGCAGTACTTC.